The clone carrying this T cell receptor (beta chain) occurred a few times. Its matching antigen is unknown. This sample is part of a study of Graves' ophthalmopathy and Graves' hyperthyroidism. Study-wide results and caveats: Blood also carried most expanded thyroid clonotypes exceeding 0.001 frequency.

Donors with ophthalmopathy: moderate-to-severe activity, CAS ≥3, NOSPECS ≥4, duration under 3 months. Using RNA transcripts, the TCR beta CDR3 regions were amplified. RT-PCR in the first round used HTBI primers; a second-round multiplex PCR followed. In TCRdb, the multiplex PCR reads were re-called with MiXCR into one record per CDR3 protein. The data hold about 700,000 distinct CDR3 sequences, with roughly two fifths observed a single time. Germline-derived CDR1 and CDR2 are SGHDT and YYEEEE. V was shortened by 0 bases and J by 3 bases, with 15 bases between the two germline ends. This CDR3 contains 16 residues.

Sequences were obtained from peripheral blood. This rearrangement joins TRBV5-6 to TRBJ2-5; weak D call: TRBD2 (6 bases). This TCR came from an adult man with Graves' ophthalmopathy. The CDR3 DNA is TGTGCCAGCAGCTTGGAGGCGACTAGTTGGAAAGAGACCCAGTACTTC. The encoded protein is CASSLEATSWKETQYF.